The next 30 T cell receptor beta chains were all read from a single sample in a study of T cells in Graves' hyperthyroidism and ophthalmopathy. The investigators amplified TCR beta CDR3 regions from RNA transcripts. A set of HTBI primers served as the primers for a first-round RT-PCR of the TCR CDR3. Using its own MiXCR run on the multiplex PCR reads, TCRdb lists one record per CDR3 protein. The profile shows about 300,000 distinct CDR3 sequences, roughly 15% of them singletons. The sequencing input was blood. These receptors were collected from a woman in her 30s with Graves' hyperthyroidism that later progressed to Graves' ophthalmopathy.

This clonotype has more than one count but fewer than ten. CDR3 residues: CASSLPDRGPNYGYTF. The CDR3 coding sequence is TGTGCCAGCAGCTTACCGGACAGGGGCCCTAACTATGGCTACACCTTC. The genes are TRBV7-9 and TRBJ1-2; 9 positions agree with TRBD1. Germline values: CDR1 SEHNR, CDR2 FQNEAQ (reference sequence). J was trimmed by 0 bases and V by 2 bases; bases with no gene match: 4. The CDR3 sequence is 16 residues long. Full variable domain (remainder filled in from reference TRBV7-9 and TRBJ1-2): DTGVSQNPRHKITKRGQNVTFRCDPISEHNRLYWYRQTLGQGPEFLTYFQNEAQLEKSRLLSDRFSAERPKGSFSTLEIQRTEQGDSAMYLCASSLPDRGPNYGYTFGSGTRLTVV.

This clonotype was counted many times. The chain links TRBV20-1 to TRBJ2-7, with D tentatively TRBD1 or TRBD2 (7 bases each). The CDR3 runs to 15 residues. V gave up 6 bases and J gave up 0 bases, with 18 bases separating them. CDR1 and CDR2 from the germline V gene are DFQATT and SNEGSKA (reference sequence). CDR3 amino acids: CSAIQSGGGSYEQYF. CDR3 coding DNA: TGCAGTGCCATCCAATCAGGGGGGGGCTCCTACGAGCAGTACTTC.

The chain employs TRBV28 and TRBJ1-1, with D tentatively TRBD1 (5 bases). The length of the CDR3 is 15 residues. Germline V gives CDR1 MDHEN, CDR2 SYDVKM. The germline V and J ends were trimmed by 10 bases and 0 bases, with 18 bases remaining between them. CDR3 in DNA: TGTGCCACCTTGACAGCCCCTTTATTGAACACTGAAGCTTTCTTT. Residues: CATLTAPLLNTEAFF. Combining the CDR3 with reference TRBV28 and TRBJ1-1 gives the whole variable domain DVKVTQSSRYLVKRTGEKVFLECVQDMDHENMFWYRQDPGLGLRLIYFSYDVKMKEKGDIPEGYSVSREKKERFSLILESASTNQTSMYLCATLTAPLLNTEAFFGQGTRLTVV.

This clonotype has ten or more counts. V and J are TRBV2 and TRBJ2-7; D could derive from TRBD1 or TRBD2 (6 bases each). The CDR3 runs to 14 residues. CDR1 and CDR2 (germline): SNHLY, FYNNEI. With 8 bases removed from V and 2 bases from J, the gap between germline ends came to 16 bases. The CDR3 coding sequence is TGTGCCAGCGAAGGGGGGCGAGAGACCTACGAGCAGTACTTC. This translates into CASEGGRETYEQYF. The complete variable domain, with remaining parts taken from reference TRBV2 and TRBJ2-7, reads EPEVTQTPSHQVTQMGQEVILRCVPISNHLYFYWYRQILGQKVEFLVSFYNNEISEKSEIFDDQFSVERPDGSNFTLKIRSTKLEDSAMYFCASEGGRETYEQYFGPGTRLTVT.

A few counts support this clonotype. The V gene is TRBV19, the J gene TRBJ1-4; 8 bases fit TRBD1. Germline CDR1 LNHDA, CDR2 SQIVND (reference sequence). Trimming cost V 5 bases and J 3 bases; bases outside gene matches: 8. The CDR3 extends over 16 amino acids. The chain's CDR3 is CASSPRTGRANEKLFF. The CDR3 DNA reads TGTGCCAGTAGTCCTCGGACAGGGCGGGCTAATGAAAAACTGTTTTTT.

The chain uses TRBV3-1 and TRBJ1-2; 12 bases are a match to TRBD1. The length of the CDR3 is 20 residues. CDR1 is LGHDT and CDR2 is YNNKEL in the germline V gene (reference sequence). Trimming took 0 bases from V and 0 from J; bases not matched to a gene: 11. CDR3 in DNA: TGTGCCAGCAGCCAAGACTTCCGGGACAGGGGGCTACTGGCTAACTATGGCTACACCTTC. Its protein is CASSQDFRDRGLLANYGYTF. The complete variable domain, with remaining parts taken from reference TRBV3-1 and TRBJ1-2, reads DTAVSQTPKYLVTQMGNDKSIKCEQNLGHDTMYWYKQDSKKFLKIMFSYNNKELIINETVPNRFSPKSPDKAHLNLHINSLELGDSAVYFCASSQDFRDRGLLANYGYTFGSGTRLTVV.

In its sample, this clonotype was seen a few times. The V gene is TRBV5-1, the J gene TRBJ2-3, with D tentatively TRBD1 (6 bases). The CDR3 contains 15 residues. Germline lookup yields CDR1 SGHRS and CDR2 YFSETQ. Trimming took 6 bases from V and 3 from J, leaving 17 bases between them. CDR3 region: CASTLNRVGTDTQYF. In nucleotides, the CDR3 is TGCGCCAGCACTTTAAACAGGGTAGGGACAGATACGCAGTATTTT.

Ten or more counts support this clonotype. V and J are TRBV3-2 and TRBJ2-5; TRBD1 is taken as the D call from the table, unchecked against the DNA. TRBV3-2 is given as a pseudogene. The CDR3 extends over 14 amino acids. The CDR3 nucleotides read TGTGCCAGCAGCCCCGGGGGAGCAACAGCGACCCAGTACTTC. This encodes CASSPGGATATQYF.

This clonotype was found many times. The CDR3 bases are TGCAGTGTTGACGGAGCGGCTAGCTCCTACGAGCAGTACTTC. Residues: CSVDGAASSYEQYF. The J gene is TRBJ2-7, the V gene TRBV20-1, with D possibly matching TRBD2 (5 bases). CDR1 and CDR2 from the germline V gene are DFQATT and SNEGSKA (reference sequence). The CDR3 loop spans 14 amino acids. V dropped 7 bases and J dropped 0 bases, with 16 bases sitting between them.

This clonotype was seen many times. The J gene is TRBJ2-7, the V gene TRBV3-1; 11 positions match TRBD2. With 3 bases clipped from V and 6 bases from J, the junction kept 7 bases outside the gene matches. Per the germline V gene, CDR1 is LGHDT and CDR2 is YNNKEL (reference sequence). CDR3 length equals 15 residues. The CDR3 region is CASSQIAGGSAEQYF. The CDR3 bases are TGTGCCAGCAGCCAGATAGCGGGAGGGTCGGCCGAGCAGTACTTC.

In this sample, this clonotype turned up a few times. V is TRBV4-1 and J is TRBJ1-5; 8 nucleotides match TRBD1. V lost 4 bases, J lost 7 bases, and 9 bases stayed unmatched. CDR1 and CDR2 (germline): MGHRA, YSYEKL. CDR3 length: 15 amino acids. The CDR3 protein is CASSPQGALGQPQHF. For the CDR3, the DNA is TGCGCCAGCAGCCCTCAGGGGGCCCTCGGGCAGCCCCAGCATTTT.

This clonotype was counted at least ten times. The chain couples TRBV12-3 or TRBV12-4 to TRBJ2-3, with D unclear. CDR3 length: 13 amino acids. The V gene lost 3 bases and the J gene lost 3 bases, with 7 bases spanning the gap. CDR3 amino acids: CASSFIGTDTQYF. The CDR3 DNA sequence: TGTGCCAGCAGTTTTATTGGAACAGATACGCAGTATTTT.

Notes on this clonotype: A read error may be the cause here, since a much bigger clone is one base away. The J gene is TRBJ2-7, the V gene TRBV7-2, with D maybe TRBD2 (7 bases). V was trimmed by 1 base and J by 3 bases, leaving 22 bases between them. Germline CDR1 is SGHTA and CDR2 is FQGNSA. This CDR3 has 18 residues. In DNA form, the CDR3 reads TGTGCCAGCAGCTTAGTGGTGGCTGGGGGGGCCGGGATCTACGAGCAGTACTTC. Protein sequence: CASSLVVAGGAGIYEQYF.

This chain joins TRBV19 and TRBJ1-2; no definite D call. Per germline, CDR1 LNHDA and CDR2 SQIVND (reference sequence). Trimming left V 4 bases short and J 8 bases short, with 14 bases between. This CDR3 spans 13 amino acids. CDR3 bases: TGTGCCAGTAGTAGTCAAAGGGCGCGGGGCTACACCTTC. This translates into CASSSQRARGYTF.

At least ten counts were recorded for this clonotype. The V gene is TRBV10-3, the J gene TRBJ2-1, with D tentatively TRBD2 (6 bases). The CDR3 sequence is 17 residues long. V was cut by 2 bases and J by 0 bases, with 14 bases left in between. Germline-derived CDR1 and CDR2 are ENHRY and SYGVKD. DNA of the CDR3: TGTGCCATCAGTGAGCCGGAACTAGCTAGCTCCTACAATGAGCAGTTCTTC. It specifies CAISEPELASSYNEQFF.

This clonotype was recorded at least ten times. This chain links TRBV28 with TRBJ2-2; a possible D gene is TRBD1 (6 bases). The CDR3 is made up of 16 amino acids. CDR1 is MDHEN and CDR2 is SYDVKM in the germline V gene. V was cut by 6 bases and J by 0 bases, with 14 bases left in between. The CDR3 is CASRRTGSPNTGELFF. CDR3 DNA sequence: TGTGCCAGCAGACGAACAGGGTCACCGAACACCGGGGAGCTGTTTTTT.

Written as DNA, the CDR3 is TGTGCCAGCAGGGGTTCGGGAAGACTTTTGGGGGAGCTGTTTTTT. Encoded protein: CASRGSGRLLGELFF. The chain uses TRBV6-1 and TRBJ2-2, with D possibly TRBD2 on 5 matching bases. The CDR3 covers 15 residues. Between the trimmed V and J ends, which lost 6 bases and 8 bases, there was a span of 19 bases. Germline CDR1 and CDR2: MNHNS and SASEGT.

This clonotype turned up a few times. Since a much larger clone is just one base distant, this may be a read error. The J gene is TRBJ2-7, the V gene TRBV7-2, with D tentatively TRBD2 (6 bases). CDR3 length equals 13 residues. The V gene's germline CDR1 is SGHTA and CDR2 FQGNSA. The V gene lost 11 bases and the J gene lost 2 bases, with 16 bases spanning the gap. The chain's CDR3 is CAGNPGLTYEQYF. CDR3 nucleotide sequence: TGTGCCGGCAACCCGGGACTGACCTACGAGCAGTACTTC.

This clonotype has at least ten counts. The rearrangement joins TRBV28 to TRBJ2-7; D perhaps matches TRBD2 (6 bases). The germline CDR1 and CDR2 sequences are MDHEN and SYDVKM. Trimming left V 6 bases short and J 5 bases short, with 26 bases between. The CDR3 has 17 residues. The CDR3 is CASRPPQRGGGTDEQYF. CDR3 nucleotides: TGTGCCAGCAGGCCTCCCCAAAGGGGAGGAGGGACGGACGAGCAGTACTTC.

This clonotype was observed at least ten times. This chain links TRBV20-1 with TRBJ2-7; 8 bases are a match to TRBD1. The germline gives CDR1 DFQATT, CDR2 SNEGSKA (reference sequence). V trimming: 5 bases; J trimming: 5 bases; junction bases outside the gene matches: 8. CDR3 length: 13 amino acids. Here the CDR3 reads CSASRDRGHEQYF. CDR3 nucleotide sequence: TGCAGTGCTTCCCGTGACAGGGGCCACGAGCAGTACTTC.

This clonotype was observed a few times. V usage is TRBV6-2 or TRBV6-3 and J usage is TRBJ2-7; D unclear. The CDR3 consists of 13 residues. CDR1 MNHEY and CDR2 SVGEGT come from the germline V gene. V lost 0 bases and J lost 8, with 11 bases in between. DNA for the CDR3: TGTGCCAGCAGTTACTCTTTGGGGTGGCAGCAGTACTTC. Translation: CASSYSLGWQQYF.

This clonotype was counted a few times. CDR3 protein: CASSLVRTGSREQYF. As DNA, the CDR3 is TGCGCCAGCAGCTTGGTCAGGACAGGGTCTCGCGAGCAGTACTTC. This chain connects TRBV5-1 to TRBJ2-7; 8 bases fit TRBD1. The germline V gene encodes CDR1 SGHRS and CDR2 YFSETQ. The CDR3 length is 15 residues. Losses at the gene ends were 0 bases for V and 6 bases for J; bases not matched to a gene: 8.

This clonotype showed up just a few times. This clone may be a read error of a much larger clone one base away. The chain joins TRBV4-3 to TRBJ2-1; D unclear. The CDR3 length is 12 residues. CDR1 and CDR2 (germline): LGHNA, YSLEER. CDR3: CASSQEGGEQFF. DNA for the CDR3: TGTGCCAGCAGCCAAGAAGGTGGTGAGCAGTTCTTC.

The chain recombines TRBV10-2 with TRBJ2-6; possible D gene TRBD1, 6 bases. The CDR3 extends over 17 amino acids. In germline, CDR1 is WSHSY, CDR2 SAAADI. V lost 2 bases, J lost 1 base, and 12 bases lay in between. The CDR3 DNA reads TGCGCCAGCAGTGAGCCAACCCAGGGGTCTGGGGCCAACGTCCTGACTTTC. It specifies CASSEPTQGSGANVLTF.

The gene calls are TRBV27 and TRBJ2-3, with 10 bases lining up with TRBD2. The V gene's germline CDR1 is MNHEY and CDR2 SMNVEV (reference sequence). The CDR3 consists of 15 residues. Trimming cost V 5 bases and J 1 base; bases outside gene matches: 3. Here the CDR3 reads CASSGTSVGTDTQYF. CDR3 sequence (DNA): TGTGCCAGCAGTGGGACTAGCGTCGGCACAGATACGCAGTATTTT.

This clonotype was recorded at least ten times. The chain employs TRBV7-2 and TRBJ1-2; D remains ambiguous. V was shortened by 2 bases and J by 4 bases, with 8 bases between the two germline ends. Germline assignment: CDR1 SGHTA and CDR2 FQGNSA. This CDR3 has 13 residues. The CDR3 protein is CASSLKGPYGYTF. CDR3 sequence (DNA): TGTGCCAGCAGCTTAAAAGGACCCTATGGCTACACCTTC. The full variable domain, with the rest looked up from reference TRBV7-2 and TRBJ1-2, is GAGVSQSPSNKVTEKGKDVELRCDPISGHTALYWYRQSLGQGLEFLIYFQGNSAPDKSGLPSDRFSAERTGGSVSTLTIQRTQQEDSAVYLCASSLKGPYGYTFGSGTRLTVV.

This clonotype turned up a few times. This CDR3 is CASSQGDSTYEQYF. CDR3 DNA: TGTGCCAGCAGCCAGGGGGACTCCACCTACGAGCAGTACTTC. The J gene is TRBJ2-7, the V gene TRBV3-1; maybe TRBD2 (6 bases). The CDR3 extends over 14 amino acids. V was shortened by 3 bases and J by 2 bases, with 11 bases between the two germline ends. CDR1 and CDR2 (germline): LGHDT, YNNKEL (reference sequence).

This clonotype was seen repeatedly, ten times or more. V is TRBV18 and J is TRBJ2-1; no clear D. The length of the CDR3 is 11 residues. The V gene's germline CDR1 is KGHSH and CDR2 LQKENI. V was pared by 3 bases and J by 8 bases, with 5 bases between. The CDR3 DNA is TGTGCCAGCTCACCTGGCGATGAGCAGTTCTTC. It encodes CASSPGDEQFF.

The chain uses TRBV19 and TRBJ1-1; no reliable D call. Trimming cost V 3 bases and J 2 bases, with 7 bases left between them. The CDR3 covers 13 residues. CDR1 LNHDA and CDR2 SQIVND come from the germline V gene (reference sequence). DNA of the CDR3: TGTGCCAGTAGTATTCGGGGTAACACTGAAGCTTTCTTT. Encoded protein: CASSIRGNTEAFF.

This clonotype was seen only a few times. V gene TRBV19 combines with J gene TRBJ2-2; the D is unclear. Germline V gene data show CDR1 as LNHDA and CDR2 as SQIVND (reference sequence). V was cut by 6 bases and J by 5 bases, with 13 bases left in between. This CDR3 is 14 amino acids long. The CDR3 is CASSEWSPTGELFF. DNA for the CDR3: TGTGCCAGTAGCGAGTGGAGTCCAACCGGGGAGCTGTTTTTT.